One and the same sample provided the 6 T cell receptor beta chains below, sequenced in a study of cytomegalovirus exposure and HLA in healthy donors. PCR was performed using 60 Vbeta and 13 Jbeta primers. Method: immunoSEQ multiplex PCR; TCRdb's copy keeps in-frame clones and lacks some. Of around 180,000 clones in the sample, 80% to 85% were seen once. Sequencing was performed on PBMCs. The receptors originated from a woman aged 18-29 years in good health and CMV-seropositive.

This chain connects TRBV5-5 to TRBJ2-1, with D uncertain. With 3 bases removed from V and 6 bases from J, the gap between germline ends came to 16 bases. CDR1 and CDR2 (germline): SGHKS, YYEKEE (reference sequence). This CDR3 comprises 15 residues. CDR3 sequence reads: CASSSTLEPPNEQFF. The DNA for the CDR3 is TGTGCCAGCAGCTCGACCTTGGAGCCCCCCAATGAGCAGTTCTTC. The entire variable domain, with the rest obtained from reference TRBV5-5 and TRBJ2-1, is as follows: DAGVTQSPTHLIKTRGQQVTLRCSPISGHKSVSWYQQVLGQGPQFIFQYYEKEERGRGNFPDRFSARQFPNYSSELNVNALLLGDSALYLCASSSTLEPPNEQFFGPGTRLTVL.

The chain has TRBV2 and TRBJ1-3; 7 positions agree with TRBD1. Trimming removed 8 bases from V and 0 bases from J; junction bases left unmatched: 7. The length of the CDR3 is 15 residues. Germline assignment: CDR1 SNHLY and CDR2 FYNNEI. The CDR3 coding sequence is TGTGCCAGCGGGGGACAGAAGAGCTCTGGAAACACCATATATTTT. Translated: CASGGQKSSGNTIYF. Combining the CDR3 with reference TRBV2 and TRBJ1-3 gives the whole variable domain EPEVTQTPSHQVTQMGQEVILRCVPISNHLYFYWYRQILGQKVEFLVSFYNNEISEKSEIFDDQFSVERPDGSNFTLKIRSTKLEDSAMYFCASGGQKSSGNTIYFGEGSWLTVV.

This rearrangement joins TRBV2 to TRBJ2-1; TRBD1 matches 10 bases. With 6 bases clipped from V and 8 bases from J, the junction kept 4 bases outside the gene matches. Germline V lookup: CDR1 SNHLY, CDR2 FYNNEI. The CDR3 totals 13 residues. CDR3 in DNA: TGTGCCAGCAGGAGGGACAGGGGCTATGAGCAGTTCTTC. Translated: CASRRDRGYEQFF.

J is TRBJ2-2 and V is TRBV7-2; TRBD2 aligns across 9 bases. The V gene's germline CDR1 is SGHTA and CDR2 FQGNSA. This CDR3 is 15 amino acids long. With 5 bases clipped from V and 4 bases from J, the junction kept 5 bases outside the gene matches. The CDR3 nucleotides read TGTGCCAGCAGCGGCGGGGGGGCGGGCACCGGGGAGCTGTTTTTT. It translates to CASSGGGAGTGELFF. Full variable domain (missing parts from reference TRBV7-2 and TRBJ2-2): GAGVSQSPSNKVTEKGKDVELRCDPISGHTALYWYRQSLGQGLEFLIYFQGNSAPDKSGLPSDRFSAERTGGSVSTLTIQRTQQEDSAVYLCASSGGGAGTGELFFGEGSRLTVL.

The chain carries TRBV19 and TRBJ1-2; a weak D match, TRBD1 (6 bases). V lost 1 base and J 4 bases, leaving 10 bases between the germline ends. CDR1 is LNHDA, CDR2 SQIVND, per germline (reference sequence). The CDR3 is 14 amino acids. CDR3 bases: TGTGCCAGTAGTATAGGCAGGGGCGGCTATGGCTACACCTTC. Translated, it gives CASSIGRGGYGYTF.

This chain's CDR3 is CASSALAGGRTDTQYF. The DNA for the CDR3 is TGTGCCAGCAGTGCGCTAGCGGGGGGCCGCACAGATACGCAGTATTTT. The rearrangement joins TRBV2 to TRBJ2-3; 11 bases are shared with TRBD2. CDR1 is SNHLY, CDR2 FYNNEI, per germline. Unmatched junction bases numbered 4, after V lost 4 bases and J lost 1 base. The CDR3 loop spans 16 amino acids. The whole variable domain, remainder taken from reference TRBV2 and TRBJ2-3, is EPEVTQTPSHQVTQMGQEVILRCVPISNHLYFYWYRQILGQKVEFLVSFYNNEISEKSEIFDDQFSVERPDGSNFTLKIRSTKLEDSAMYFCASSALAGGRTDTQYFGPGTRLTVL.